One T cell receptor beta chain is described in this entry. As yet, its antigen is unknown. Libraries were prepared by immunoSEQ multiplex PCR; TCRdb keeps only in-frame clonotypes and omits some of them. Among over 45,000 clones listed, 80% to 90% were seen once. The CDR3 is made up of 15 amino acids. V lost 3 bases, J lost 6 bases, and 7 bases stayed unmatched. Germline CDR1 KGHSH, CDR2 LQKENI. The data were taken from a study of T cell responses to AZD1222 COVID-19 vaccine. Regarding the study as a whole: Spike as a whole was targeted by vaccine-associated CD4 TCRs, dominant at 160-218 and 743-854. Seropositive status at baseline applied to only five or six AZD1222 recipients. Sampling that yielded the repertoires occurred only after the peak T cell response. Most donors were white British, females outnumbered males, and clonal diversity was possibly underestimated.

This clonotype originated in an adult who received the AZD1222 COVID-19 vaccine. The sample here was peripheral blood, taken 28 days after the second AZD1222 dose. The J gene is TRBJ2-1, the V gene TRBV18; the match to TRBD2 covers 8 bases. CDR3 loop: CASSPSGTNVNEQFF. The CDR3 bases are TGTGCCAGCTCACCTAGCGGGACTAACGTCAATGAGCAGTTCTTC.